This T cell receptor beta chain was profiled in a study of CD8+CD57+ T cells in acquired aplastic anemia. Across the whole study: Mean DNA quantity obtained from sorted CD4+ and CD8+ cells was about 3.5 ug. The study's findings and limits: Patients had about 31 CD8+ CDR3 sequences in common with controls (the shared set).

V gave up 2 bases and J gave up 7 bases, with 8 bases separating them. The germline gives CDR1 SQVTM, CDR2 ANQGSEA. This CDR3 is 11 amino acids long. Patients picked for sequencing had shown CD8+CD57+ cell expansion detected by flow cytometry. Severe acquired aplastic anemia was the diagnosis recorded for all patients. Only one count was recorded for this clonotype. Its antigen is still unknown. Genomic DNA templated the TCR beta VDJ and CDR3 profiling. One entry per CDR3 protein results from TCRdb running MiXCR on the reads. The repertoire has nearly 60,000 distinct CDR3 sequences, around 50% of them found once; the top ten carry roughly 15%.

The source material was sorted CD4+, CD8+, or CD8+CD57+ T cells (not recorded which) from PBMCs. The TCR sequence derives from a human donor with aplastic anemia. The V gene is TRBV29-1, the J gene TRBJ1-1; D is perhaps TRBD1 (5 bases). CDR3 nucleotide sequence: TGCAGCGTTGAATTTGGGGGTGAAGCTTTCTTT. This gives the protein CSVEFGGEAFF.